The 15 T cell receptor beta chains presented below share a single source sample, sequenced in a study of T cell responses to AZD1222 COVID-19 vaccine. Using immunoSEQ multiplex PCR, the repertoire was profiled, and TCRdb retains in-frame clones only, with some absent. This repertoire shows roughly 150,000 clones, around 93% found once; its top ten account for roughly 3%. Material: peripheral blood, obtained 28 days after the second AZD1222 dose. These receptors came from an adult who received the AZD1222 COVID-19 vaccine.

The rearrangement uses TRBV28 and TRBJ2-3; TRBD2 might be the D (6 bases). The CDR3 contains 19 residues. CDR1 and CDR2 (germline): MDHEN, SYDVKM. Trimming stripped 6 bases from V and 5 bases from J, with 30 bases between. CDR3 in amino acids: CASSSSSTTGTEGIDTQYF. CDR3 nucleotide sequence: TGTGCCAGCAGCTCGTCCTCTACTACCGGGACGGAGGGTATAGATACGCAGTATTTT.

The chain recombines TRBV19 with TRBJ1-6; D remains ambiguous. V dropped 8 bases and J dropped 0 bases, with 14 bases sitting between them. Germline V gene sequence: CDR1 LNHDA, CDR2 SQIVND (reference sequence). This CDR3 has 16 residues. The CDR3 DNA reads TGTGCCAGTCAAAAAGCCAGGAGCTCCTATAATTCACCCCTCCACTTT. It specifies CASQKARSSYNSPLHF.

The V call is TRBV30, the J call TRBJ1-5; a weak D match, TRBD1 (5 bases). Germline values: CDR1 GTSNPN, CDR2 SVGIG (reference sequence). The CDR3 has 13 amino acids. V was trimmed by 2 bases and J by 7 bases, leaving 12 bases between them. The CDR3 is CAWSNQGGQPQHF. The DNA for the CDR3 is TGTGCCTGGAGTAACCAGGGAGGACAGCCCCAGCATTTT. The variable domain in full, completed from reference TRBV30 and TRBJ1-5, reads SQTIHQWPATLVQPVGSPLSLECTVEGTSNPNLYWYRQAAGRGLQLLFYSVGIGQISSEVPQNLSASRPQDRQFILSSKKLLLSDSGFYLCAWSNQGGQPQHFGDGTRLSIL.

This chain uses TRBV2 with TRBJ2-6, with TRBD1 identical over 7 bases. CDR3 length equals 18 residues. CDR1 is SNHLY and CDR2 is FYNNEI in the germline V gene. V shed 3 bases, J shed 4 bases, and the junction held 12 bases outside the gene matches. The CDR3 region has the DNA TGTGCCAGCAGTGAGGGGCAGGGGGTCTTAATCGGGGCCAACGTCCTGACTTTC. Amino acid sequence: CASSEGQGVLIGANVLTF.

This chain joins TRBV29-1 and TRBJ2-7; a possible D gene is TRBD2 (7 bases). Germline CDR1 reads SQVTM; CDR2 reads ANQGSEA. The CDR3 totals 13 residues. V was pared by 0 bases and J by 5 bases, with 11 bases between. CDR3 loop: CSVEDGGGNEQYF. In DNA form, the CDR3 reads TGCAGCGTTGAAGATGGCGGGGGCAACGAGCAGTACTTC.

This chain connects TRBV7-2 to TRBJ2-2, with 11 bases matching TRBD2. Germline lookup yields CDR1 SGHTA and CDR2 FQGNSA. The CDR3 runs 16 residues. The trim removed 5 bases at V and 7 bases at J, leaving 9 bases unmatched. CDR3 DNA: TGTGCCAGCAGCCGGCGGGCAACTAGCGGGAGCGGGGAGCTGTTTTTT. Amino acid sequence: CASSRRATSGSGELFF.

This chain uses TRBV11-2 with TRBJ1-4, with D unresolved. The CDR3 totals 15 residues. Germline loops: CDR1 SGHAT, CDR2 FQNNGV. V dropped 6 bases and J dropped 2 bases, with 13 bases sitting between them. This CDR3 is CASRAIGPTNEKLFF. The CDR3 DNA reads TGTGCCAGCAGGGCGATCGGGCCGACTAATGAAAAACTGTTTTTT. Supplemented by reference TRBV11-2 and TRBJ1-4, the full variable domain reads EAGVAQSPRYKIIEKRQSVAFWCNPISGHATLYWYQQILGQGPKLLIQFQNNGVVDDSQLPKDRFSAERLKGVDSTLKIQPAKLEDSAVYLCASRAIGPTNEKLFFGSGTQLSVL.

The genes are TRBV12-3 or TRBV12-4 and TRBJ2-2, with D uncertain. V was trimmed by 6 bases and J by 4 bases, leaving 9 bases between them. The CDR3 spans 13 residues. The CDR3 protein is CASSRQVTGELFF. The CDR3 DNA follows: TGTGCCAGCAGCCGACAAGTCACCGGGGAGCTGTTTTTT.

The J gene is TRBJ2-5, the V gene TRBV9; 7 bases map to TRBD2. V dropped 0 bases and J dropped 1; count of bases not matched to a gene: 3. Germline V gene data show CDR1 as SGDLS and CDR2 as YYNGEE. The length of the CDR3 is 15 residues. CDR3 loop: CASSVVGEGQETQYF. CDR3 in DNA: TGTGCCAGCAGCGTAGTGGGGGAGGGCCAAGAGACCCAGTACTTC.

The chain carries TRBV5-4 and TRBJ1-2, with TRBD1 matching over 7 bases. This CDR3 has 13 amino acids. Germline assignment: CDR1 SGHNT and CDR2 YYREEE (reference sequence). V trimming: 4 bases; J trimming: 5 bases; junction bases outside the gene matches: 5. The CDR3 here is CASSPGGWYGYTF. In DNA, the CDR3 is TGTGCCAGCAGCCCAGGGGGTTGGTATGGCTACACCTTC.

The V and J genes are TRBV11-2 and TRBJ2-2; a weak D match, TRBD1 (6 bases). This CDR3 is 17 amino acids long. The germline V and J ends were trimmed by 1 base and 4 bases, with 16 bases remaining between them. From germline, CDR1 is SGHAT and CDR2 FQNNGV. The CDR3: CASSLGGRGAGTGELFF. For the CDR3, the DNA is TGTGCCAGCAGCTTAGGGGGCAGGGGCGCGGGCACCGGGGAGCTGTTTTTT.

As to this clone: The DNA is left out, because the CDR3 cannot be placed on it with certainty; the CDR3 is given as TCRdb lists it. This chain uses TRBV7-2 with TRBJ1-2. The CDR3 has 16 amino acids, counting both end residues. In germline, CDR1 is SGHTA, CDR2 FQGNSA. This CDR3 is CASSLSLDPANYGYTF.

The rearrangement uses TRBV6-1 and TRBJ1-2; TRBD1 aligns across 8 bases. Germline CDR1 is MNHNS and CDR2 is SASEGT. The CDR3 spans 14 residues. The V and J ends lost 1 base and 6 bases, in that order; junction bases with no gene match: 4. Here the CDR3 DNA reads TGTGCCAGCAGTGAAGGTGGGACAGGCCATGGCTACACCTTC. Translation: CASSEGGTGHGYTF.

The table lists this clone with a count of one. V gene TRBV3-1 (or the pseudogene TRBV3-2) combines with J gene TRBJ2-7; D is ambiguous. This CDR3 spans 15 amino acids. Germline CDR1 LGHDT, CDR2 YNNKEL (reference sequence). Trimming cost V 0 bases and J 0 bases, with 9 bases left between them. The chain's CDR3 is CASSQDWVPSYEQYF. The CDR3 DNA follows: TGTGCCAGCAGCCAAGATTGGGTTCCCTCCTACGAGCAGTACTTC.

This clone has just a few counts. This rearrangement joins TRBV6-5 to TRBJ1-5; TRBD1 matches at 7 bases. The junction had 4 bases not matched to a gene; V was cut back by 5 bases and J by 3 bases. This CDR3 spans 14 amino acids. Germline CDR1 is MNHEY and CDR2 is SVGAGI. CDR3 in amino acids: CASSRTGYNQPQHF. The CDR3 region has the DNA TGTGCCAGCAGTCGGACAGGCTACAATCAGCCCCAGCATTTT.